This T cell receptor (beta chain) was sequenced for a study of identical twins. MiXCR was run by TCRdb on the 5' RACE reads, yielding one entry per CDR3 protein. The sample has 450,000 or so distinct CDR3 sequences, 24% seen once. This clonotype appeared a few times. The V gene end was trimmed by 0 bases and the J gene end by 5 bases; junction bases not matched to a gene: 4. The germline V gene encodes CDR1 SGHRS and CDR2 YFSETQ. There are 15 residues in the CDR3. These data also featured in a second study, about T cells expressing NK-cell markers.

Specimen: CD4+ T cells sorted from blood. The clonotype was recovered from a young woman in good health. The rearrangement links TRBV5-1 to TRBJ2-1, with 8 positions matching TRBD2. The CDR3 here is CASSLESGGNNEQFF. CDR3 in DNA: TGCGCCAGCAGCTTGGAAAGCGGGGGAAACAATGAGCAGTTCTTC.